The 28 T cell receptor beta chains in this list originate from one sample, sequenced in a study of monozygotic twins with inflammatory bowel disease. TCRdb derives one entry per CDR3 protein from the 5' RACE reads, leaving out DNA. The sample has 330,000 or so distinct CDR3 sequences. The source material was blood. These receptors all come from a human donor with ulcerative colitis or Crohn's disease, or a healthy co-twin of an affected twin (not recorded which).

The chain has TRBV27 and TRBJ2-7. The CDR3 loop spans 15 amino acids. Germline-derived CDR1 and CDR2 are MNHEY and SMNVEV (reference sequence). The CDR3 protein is CASSSYLGSSYEQYF.

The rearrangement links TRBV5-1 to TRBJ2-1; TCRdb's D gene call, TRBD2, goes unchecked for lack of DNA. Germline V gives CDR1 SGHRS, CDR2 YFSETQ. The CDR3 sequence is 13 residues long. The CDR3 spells CASSAERVNEQFF.

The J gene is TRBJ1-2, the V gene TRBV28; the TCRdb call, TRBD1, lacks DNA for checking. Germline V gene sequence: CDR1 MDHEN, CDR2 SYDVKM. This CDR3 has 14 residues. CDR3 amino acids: CASRGQGRYYGYTF.

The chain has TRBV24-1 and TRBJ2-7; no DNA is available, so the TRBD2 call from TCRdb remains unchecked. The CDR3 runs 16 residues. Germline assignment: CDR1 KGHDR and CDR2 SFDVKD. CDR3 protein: CATSGNAGTSGSKQYF.

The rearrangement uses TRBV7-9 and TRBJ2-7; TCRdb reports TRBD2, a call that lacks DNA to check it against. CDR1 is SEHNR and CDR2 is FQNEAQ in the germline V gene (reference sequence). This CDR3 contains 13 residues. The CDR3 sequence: CASSPWTEGEQYF. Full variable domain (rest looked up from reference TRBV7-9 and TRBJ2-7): DTGVSQNPRHKITKRGQNVTFRCDPISEHNRLYWYRQTLGQGPEFLTYFQNEAQLEKSRLLSDRFSAERPKGSFSTLEIQRTEQGDSAMYLCASSPWTEGEQYFGPGTRLTVT.

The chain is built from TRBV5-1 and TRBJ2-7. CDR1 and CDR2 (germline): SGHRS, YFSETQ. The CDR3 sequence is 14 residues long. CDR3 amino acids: CASSLEAASYEQYF.

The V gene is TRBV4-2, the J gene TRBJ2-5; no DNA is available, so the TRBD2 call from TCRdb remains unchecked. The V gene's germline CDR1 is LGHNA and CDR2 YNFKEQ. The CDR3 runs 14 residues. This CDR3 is CASSQETSEETQYF.

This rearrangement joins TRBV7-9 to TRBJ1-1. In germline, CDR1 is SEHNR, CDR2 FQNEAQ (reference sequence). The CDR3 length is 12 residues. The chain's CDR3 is CASSFWGTEAFF.

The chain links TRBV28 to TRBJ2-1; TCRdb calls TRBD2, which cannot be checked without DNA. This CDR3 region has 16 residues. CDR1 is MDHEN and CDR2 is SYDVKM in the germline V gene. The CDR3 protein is CASRTLGGAKGNEQFF.

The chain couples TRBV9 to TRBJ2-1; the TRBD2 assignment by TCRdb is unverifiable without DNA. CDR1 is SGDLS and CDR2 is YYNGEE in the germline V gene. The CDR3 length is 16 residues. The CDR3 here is CASSVNSGGLYNEQFF.

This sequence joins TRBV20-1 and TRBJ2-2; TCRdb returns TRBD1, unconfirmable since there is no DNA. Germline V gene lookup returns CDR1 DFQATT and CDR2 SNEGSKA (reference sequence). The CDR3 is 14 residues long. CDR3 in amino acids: CSASVGALTGELFF.

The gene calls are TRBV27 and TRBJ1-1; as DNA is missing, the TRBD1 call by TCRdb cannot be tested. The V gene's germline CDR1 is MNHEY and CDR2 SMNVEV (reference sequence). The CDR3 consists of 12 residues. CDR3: CASRNDRGNAFF.

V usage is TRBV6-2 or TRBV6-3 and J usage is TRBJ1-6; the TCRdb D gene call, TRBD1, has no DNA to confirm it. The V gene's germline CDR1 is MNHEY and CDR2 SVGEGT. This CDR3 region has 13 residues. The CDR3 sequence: CASNGRGGSPLHF.

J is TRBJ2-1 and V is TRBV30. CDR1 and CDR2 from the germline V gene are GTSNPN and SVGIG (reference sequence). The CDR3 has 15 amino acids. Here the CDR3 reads CAWSDPESSYNEQFF.

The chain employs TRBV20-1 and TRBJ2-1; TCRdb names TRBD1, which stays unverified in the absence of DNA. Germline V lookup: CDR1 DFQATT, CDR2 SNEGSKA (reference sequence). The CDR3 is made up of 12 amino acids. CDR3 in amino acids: CSARGTGNEQFF.

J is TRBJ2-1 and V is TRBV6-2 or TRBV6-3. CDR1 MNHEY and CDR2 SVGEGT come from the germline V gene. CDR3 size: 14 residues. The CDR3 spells CASSYLTDYNEQFF.

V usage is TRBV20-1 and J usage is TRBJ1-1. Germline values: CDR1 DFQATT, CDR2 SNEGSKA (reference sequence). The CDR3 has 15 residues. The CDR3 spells CSASWDSAMNTEAFF.

The chain's CDR3 is CASRPKAPGYEQYF. The chain has TRBV5-6 and TRBJ2-7; TCRdb indicates TRBD1, and absent DNA this call remains unverified. CDR1 is SGHDT and CDR2 is YYEEEE in the germline V gene. This CDR3 region has 14 residues.

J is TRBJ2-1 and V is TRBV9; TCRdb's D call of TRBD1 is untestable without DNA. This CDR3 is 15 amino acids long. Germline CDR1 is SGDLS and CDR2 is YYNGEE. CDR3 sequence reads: CASSLSGGLYNEQFF.

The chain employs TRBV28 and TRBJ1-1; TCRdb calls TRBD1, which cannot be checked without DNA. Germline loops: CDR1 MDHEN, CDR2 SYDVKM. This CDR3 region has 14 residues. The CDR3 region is CASSYEVQGTEAFF.

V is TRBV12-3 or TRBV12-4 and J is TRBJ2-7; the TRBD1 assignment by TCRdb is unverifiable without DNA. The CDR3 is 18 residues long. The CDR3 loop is CASSSKNTRERYYDEQYF.

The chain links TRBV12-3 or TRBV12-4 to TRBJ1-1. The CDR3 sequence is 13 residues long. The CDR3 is CASSSTAPWEAFF.

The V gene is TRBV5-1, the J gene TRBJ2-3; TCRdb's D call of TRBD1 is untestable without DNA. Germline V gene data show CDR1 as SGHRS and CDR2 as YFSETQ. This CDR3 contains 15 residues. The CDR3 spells CASSLTGFRVDTQYF.

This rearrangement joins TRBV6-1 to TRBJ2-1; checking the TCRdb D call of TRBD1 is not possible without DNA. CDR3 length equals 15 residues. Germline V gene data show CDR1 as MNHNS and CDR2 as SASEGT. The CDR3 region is CASSSGAAGRNEQFF.

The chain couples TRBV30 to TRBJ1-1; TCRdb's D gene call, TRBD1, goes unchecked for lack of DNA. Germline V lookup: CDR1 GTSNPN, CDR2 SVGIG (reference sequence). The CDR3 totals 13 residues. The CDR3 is CAGQQWDGTEAFF.

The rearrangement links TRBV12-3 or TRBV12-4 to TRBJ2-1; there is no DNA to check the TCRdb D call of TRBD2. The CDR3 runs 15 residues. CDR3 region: CASSPEVLLGNEQFF.

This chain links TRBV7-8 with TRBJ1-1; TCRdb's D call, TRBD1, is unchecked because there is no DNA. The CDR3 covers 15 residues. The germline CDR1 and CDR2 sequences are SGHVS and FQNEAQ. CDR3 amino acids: CASSGGDRESTEAFF.

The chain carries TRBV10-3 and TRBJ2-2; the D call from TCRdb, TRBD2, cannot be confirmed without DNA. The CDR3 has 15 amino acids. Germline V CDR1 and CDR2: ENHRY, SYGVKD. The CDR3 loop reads CAITAGPSRTGELFF.